The 20 T cell receptor beta chains below come from one sample, sequenced in a study of T cells after somatic rescue of genetic block. Using immunoSEQ multiplex PCR, the repertoire was profiled, and TCRdb retains in-frame clones only, with some absent. The sample lists tens of thousands of clones, 85% to 90% occurring once. Sequenced: peripheral blood mononuclear cells (PBMCs). The receptors stem from a woman aged 18-35 years.

The gene calls are TRBV5-1 and TRBJ2-7; tentative D call: TRBD2 (6 bases). The CDR3 runs to 15 residues. Germline V gives CDR1 SGHRS, CDR2 YFSETQ. Trimming pared 0 bases from V and 4 bases from J, leaving 14 bases between. CDR3 nucleotides: TGCGCCAGCAGCTTGGCGCGGGATGGGGCTTACGAGCAGTACTTC. The encoded protein is CASSLARDGAYEQYF.

This chain connects TRBV9 to TRBJ1-5; D unclear. The V end was cut by 2 bases, the J end by 0 bases, with 3 bases between. There are 13 residues in the CDR3. Germline assignment: CDR1 SGDLS and CDR2 YYNGEE. Here the CDR3 reads CASSVSSNQPQHF. The DNA for the CDR3 is TGTGCCAGCAGCGTTTCTAGCAATCAGCCCCAGCATTTT.

The J gene is TRBJ1-1, the V gene TRBV27, with no clear D. Per germline, CDR1 MNHEY and CDR2 SMNVEV (reference sequence). This CDR3 comprises 14 residues. The V and J ends lost 8 bases and 0 bases respectively, with 13 bases between them. The CDR3 spells CASRPSPMNTEAFF. In DNA, the CDR3 is TGTGCCAGCCGGCCGTCTCCCATGAACACTGAAGCTTTCTTT.

The rearrangement joins TRBV2 to TRBJ1-2; possibly TRBD1 for D (5 bases). The CDR3 spans 16 residues. V was pared by 2 bases and J by 3 bases, with 16 bases between. From germline, CDR1 is SNHLY and CDR2 FYNNEI. DNA of the CDR3: TGTGCCAGCAGTGAATTTGGGAGAGGGACCCACTATGGCTACACCTTC. As protein: CASSEFGRGTHYGYTF.

The chain couples TRBV19 to TRBJ2-7, with a tentative D call TRBD2 (6 bases). V was cut by 3 bases and J by 3 bases, with 9 bases left in between. This CDR3 contains 13 residues. Germline V CDR1 and CDR2: LNHDA, SQIVND (reference sequence). CDR3 amino acids: CASSMEGLYEQYF. The CDR3, as DNA: TGTGCCAGTAGTATGGAGGGGCTCTACGAGCAGTACTTC.

The V and J genes are TRBV15 and TRBJ2-1; no definite D call. Deletions cut 5 bases from V and 0 bases from J, with 17 bases between. CDR3 length equals 17 residues. Germline V gene sequence: CDR1 LNHNV, CDR2 YYDKDF (reference sequence). As DNA, the CDR3 is TGTGCCACCAGCTCCCGGGTTTGGGGTGGCTCCTACAATGAGCAGTTCTTC. This encodes CATSSRVWGGSYNEQFF.

This chain links TRBV30 with TRBJ2-7; tentative D call: TRBD1 (6 bases). V gave up 2 bases and J gave up 4 bases, with 6 bases separating them. The CDR3 sequence is 11 residues long. CDR1 is GTSNPN, CDR2 SVGIG, per germline (reference sequence). CDR3: CAWSQGYEQYF. The DNA for the CDR3 is TGTGCCTGGAGTCAGGGGTACGAGCAGTACTTC.

This clone was recorded a few times. The chain links TRBV28 to TRBJ2-7; TRBD1 is a possible D gene (8 bases). The V end lost 5 bases, the J end lost 1 base, and 21 bases lay between the germline ends. CDR1 is MDHEN, CDR2 SYDVKM, per germline. This CDR3 region has 17 residues. In DNA form, the CDR3 reads TGTGCCAGCAGTCCTAATAGGGGGGGACAGGAGTCCTACGAGCAGTACTTC. As protein: CASSPNRGGQESYEQYF.

This clone was seen only a few times. The rearrangement uses TRBV2 and TRBJ1-2, with 7 bases matching TRBD1. The CDR3 extends over 13 amino acids. The V gene's germline CDR1 is SNHLY and CDR2 FYNNEI. With 7 bases clipped from V and 4 bases from J, the junction kept 6 bases outside the gene matches. The CDR3 is CASKDRPLYGYTF. Written as DNA, the CDR3 is TGTGCCAGCAAGGACAGGCCCCTCTATGGCTACACCTTC.

V gene TRBV30 combines with J gene TRBJ1-5; D uncertain. The germline V gene encodes CDR1 GTSNPN and CDR2 SVGIG (reference sequence). The CDR3 totals 14 residues. Trimming took 0 bases from V and 3 from J, leaving 9 bases between them. CDR3 sequence reads: CAWSVLGSNQPQHF. The CDR3 DNA reads TGTGCCTGGAGTGTACTAGGTTCCAATCAGCCCCAGCATTTT.

V and J are TRBV27 and TRBJ2-3, with TRBD1 as a possible D gene (6 bases). V was clipped by 0 bases and J by 0 bases, with 13 bases between them. Germline CDR1 MNHEY, CDR2 SMNVEV (reference sequence). The length of the CDR3 is 17 residues. The DNA of the CDR3 is TGTGCCAGCAGTTTATCGTGGGCAGGGGTTAGCACAGATACGCAGTATTTT. Protein product: CASSLSWAGVSTDTQYF.

This chain links TRBV6-5 with TRBJ1-1; D not resolved. CDR3 size: 16 residues. Germline V gene sequence: CDR1 MNHEY, CDR2 SVGAGI. V was clipped by 0 bases and J by 7 bases, with 18 bases between them. This chain's CDR3 is CASSYSPQSPLDEAFF. The CDR3 nucleotides read TGTGCCAGCAGTTACTCGCCCCAATCGCCCTTAGATGAAGCTTTCTTT.

The J gene is TRBJ2-3, the V gene TRBV27, with D tentatively TRBD1 (5 bases). With 6 bases removed from V and 1 base from J, the gap between germline ends came to 8 bases. Per the germline V gene, CDR1 is MNHEY and CDR2 is SMNVEV (reference sequence). The CDR3 has 13 residues. The CDR3 spells CASSLGGTDTQYF. For the CDR3, the DNA is TGTGCCAGCAGCCTAGGGGGCACAGATACGCAGTATTTT.

The chain has TRBV10-3 and TRBJ2-1, with TRBD1 matching over 7 bases. Per germline, CDR1 ENHRY and CDR2 SYGVKD. The CDR3 contains 13 residues. V was clipped by 2 bases and J by 8 bases; unmatched bases: 3. CDR3 sequence reads: CAISEKGADEQFF. For the CDR3, the DNA is TGTGCCATCAGTGAGAAGGGGGCCGATGAGCAGTTCTTC.

This clone was recorded a few times. This same CDR3 is encoded by further DNA sequences in the sample. This chain joins TRBV6-5 and TRBJ1-5; D remains unclear. V lost 4 bases and J 4 bases, leaving 14 bases between the germline ends. This CDR3 spans 15 amino acids. Germline CDR1 is MNHEY and CDR2 is SVGAGI. In DNA, the CDR3 is TGTGCCAGCAGTTGGTCAGGCGAACAAAATCAGCCCCAGCATTTT. It translates to CASSWSGEQNQPQHF.

The chain uses TRBV4-1 and TRBJ1-5; 7 nucleotides match TRBD1. CDR1 and CDR2 from the germline V gene are MGHRA and YSYEKL. Losses at the gene ends were 3 bases for V and 1 base for J; bases not matched to a gene: 3. This CDR3 region has 15 residues. The CDR3: CASSHQQGSNQPQHF. As DNA, the CDR3 is TGCGCCAGCAGCCACCAACAGGGGAGCAATCAGCCCCAGCATTTT.

The chain couples TRBV29-1 to TRBJ2-2; tentative D call: TRBD2 (5 bases). In germline, CDR1 is SQVTM, CDR2 ANQGSEA. Trimming removed 7 bases at V and 6 bases at J, with 21 bases between. The CDR3 is made up of 15 amino acids. CDR3: CSALRRASEPGELFF. CDR3 nucleotides: TGCAGCGCCCTCAGGCGGGCAAGCGAGCCCGGGGAGCTGTTTTTT.

The chain has TRBV12-5 and TRBJ2-5; perhaps TRBD2 as D (7 bases). The length of the CDR3 is 16 residues. V was cut by 6 bases and J by 5 bases, with 22 bases left in between. The germline CDR1 and CDR2 sequences are LGHNT and FRNRAP. CDR3 sequence (DNA): TGTGCTAGTGGGACAATTCTTACAGGGAGGGGGGAGACCCAGTACTTC. Translation: CASGTILTGRGETQYF.

This clone was seen a few times. This rearrangement joins TRBV10-3 to TRBJ2-1; the match to TRBD2 covers 12 bases. The germline CDR1 and CDR2 sequences are ENHRY and SYGVKD. The V gene end was trimmed by 9 bases and the J gene end by 5 bases; junction bases not matched to a gene: 14. This CDR3 has 17 residues. This CDR3 reads CAIGTSGRVYPHNEQFF. The CDR3 DNA reads as TGTGCCATAGGGACTAGCGGGCGTGTATACCCTCACAATGAGCAGTTCTTC.

This sequence joins TRBV28 and TRBJ1-2; perhaps TRBD1 as D (6 bases). The germline V gene has CDR1 MDHEN and CDR2 SYDVKM. Trimming removed 3 bases at V and 4 bases at J, with 9 bases between. CDR3 length: 13 residues. CDR3 coding DNA: TGTGCCAGCAGTTTCCCGGACAGCTATGGCTACACCTTC. It yields the protein CASSFPDSYGYTF.